Below are 24 T cell receptor beta chains sequenced from a single sample in a study of T cell responses to AZD1222 COVID-19 vaccine (dated by TCRdb to about 2021). The label giving this sample's time point can be read as: about 28 days (+/-7) after the second vaccine dose. Libraries were built with the immunoSEQ multiplex PCR assay. In its TCRdb copy, this immuneACCESS table keeps in-frame sequences only and misses some clones. Where compared with another copy, unresolved V genes explain less than half of these, and the others have no known cause. This sample is represented by around 67,000 clones; about four fifths of them were singletons. In total, the top ten clones hold about 6.1% of the sample. This specimen was peripheral blood, taken 28 days after the second AZD1222 dose. Receptor source: an adult who received the AZD1222 COVID-19 vaccine.

This clone was seen once. This chain connects TRBV7-8 to TRBJ1-1, with D maybe TRBD1 (5 bases). Trimming shortened V by 3 bases and J by 4 bases, and 12 bases separated the two germline ends. The CDR3 extends over 14 amino acids. The germline V gene has CDR1 SGHVS and CDR2 FQNEAQ. CDR3: CASSLTEGSTEAFF. CDR3 nucleotides: TGTGCCAGCAGCTTGACCGAGGGGAGCACTGAAGCTTTCTTT. Full variable domain (missing parts from reference TRBV7-8 and TRBJ1-1): GAGVSQSPRYKVAKRGQDVALRCDPISGHVSLFWYQQALGQGPEFLTYFQNEAQLDKSGLPSDRFFAERPEGSVSTLKIQRTQQEDSAVYLCASSLTEGSTEAFFGQGTRLTVV.

This chain links TRBV3-1 (or the pseudogene TRBV3-2) with TRBJ2-3; D unresolved. The CDR3 sequence is 14 residues long. CDR1 LGHDT and CDR2 YNNKEL come from the germline V gene (reference sequence). V lost 3 bases, J lost 3 bases, and 10 bases lay in between. CDR3 in amino acids: CASSQIDKTDTQYF. In DNA, the CDR3 is TGTGCCAGCAGCCAGATTGACAAAACAGATACGCAGTATTTT.

As to this clone: The sample carries other DNA sequences with the same CDR3. V gene TRBV7-9 combines with J gene TRBJ1-1, with D unclear. This CDR3 region has 13 residues. CDR1 is SEHNR, CDR2 FQNEAQ, per germline (reference sequence). Between the trimmed V and J ends, which lost 3 bases and 1 base, there was a span of 6 bases. CDR3 coding DNA: TGTGCCAGCAGCTTTTCGGAGAACACTGAAGCTTTCTTT. This gives the protein CASSFSENTEAFF.

This clone appeared once. V gene TRBV29-1 combines with J gene TRBJ1-2; a possible D gene is TRBD1 (6 bases). Looked up from germline, CDR1 is SQVTM and CDR2 is ANQGSEA. CDR3 length: 13 residues. V was trimmed by 7 bases and J by 1 base, leaving 13 bases between them. CDR3 loop: CSATQGVNYGYTF. In DNA, the CDR3 is TGCAGCGCGACACAGGGCGTTAACTATGGCTACACCTTC.

The chain is built from TRBV2 and TRBJ2-1; no definite D call. There are 12 residues in the CDR3. Trimming pared 9 bases from V and 9 bases from J, leaving 15 bases between. Germline V CDR1 and CDR2: SNHLY, FYNNEI. CDR3 amino acids: CASQSPIGEQFF. The CDR3 coding sequence is TGTGCCAGTCAGTCCCCTATTGGTGAGCAGTTCTTC.

The chain employs TRBV5-1 and TRBJ2-5, with TRBD1 matching 7 bases. The CDR3 runs 15 residues. J lost 5 bases, V lost 3 bases, and 10 bases had no gene match. CDR1 and CDR2 (germline): SGHRS, YFSETQ. The CDR3, as DNA: TGCGCCAGCAGCTACGAGGATGTCAGGGGGGAGACCCAGTACTTC. It is translated as CASSYEDVRGETQYF.

DNA of the CDR3: TGTGCCAGCAGCACCGGGACAGGGGTAGGGGAGACCCAGTACTTC. It translates to CASSTGTGVGETQYF. The chain employs TRBV11-3 and TRBJ2-5; TRBD1 matches at 10 bases. The CDR3 sequence is 15 residues long. CDR1 SGHNT and CDR2 YENEEA come from the germline V gene. With V trimmed by 5 bases and J by 5 bases, 8 bases remained unmatched.

The chain links TRBV19 to TRBJ2-3; no clear D. V was clipped by 6 bases and J by 1 base, with 11 bases between them. Germline V gene data show CDR1 as LNHDA and CDR2 as SQIVND (reference sequence). The CDR3 is 14 amino acids. CDR3 nucleotides: TGTGCCAGTAGCTCAAGGATGGGCACAGATACGCAGTATTTT. Its protein is CASSSRMGTDTQYF.

This chain's CDR3 is CASSVELIFFYGYTF. CDR3 sequence (DNA): TGTGCCAGCAGCGTAGAACTTATATTTTTCTATGGCTACACCTTC. The chain combines TRBV9 with TRBJ1-2; D is ambiguous. V was shortened by 0 bases and J by 4 bases, with 13 bases between the two germline ends. The CDR3 length is 15 residues. Germline V gives CDR1 SGDLS, CDR2 YYNGEE. Combining the CDR3 with reference TRBV9 and TRBJ1-2 gives the whole variable domain DSGVTQTPKHLITATGQRVTLRCSPRSGDLSVYWYQQSLDQGLQFLIQYYNGEERAKGNILERFSAQQFPDLHSELNLSSLELGDSALYFCASSVELIFFYGYTFGSGTRLTVV.

The chain is built from TRBV7-9 and TRBJ1-1; D remains unclear. V was clipped by 5 bases and J by 1 base, with 14 bases between them. The V gene's germline CDR1 is SEHNR and CDR2 FQNEAQ (reference sequence). This CDR3 has 15 residues. CDR3 residues: CASSQRRGANTEAFF. The CDR3 DNA is TGTGCCAGCAGCCAACGTCGCGGAGCGAACACTGAAGCTTTCTTT.

The genes are TRBV28 and TRBJ1-1; D unclear. The CDR3 totals 16 residues. The ends were cut back, 5 bases at V and 5 bases at J, with 21 bases in the middle. CDR1 MDHEN and CDR2 SYDVKM come from the germline V gene. CDR3 DNA sequence: TGTGCCAGCAGTCCAATCATGGGCTATTTGGAGACTGAAGCTTTCTTT. Translating gives CASSPIMGYLETEAFF.

This clone occurred once. V and J are TRBV6-6 and TRBJ2-5; the D is unclear. The CDR3 totals 14 residues. Per the germline V gene, CDR1 is MNHNY and CDR2 is SVGAGI (reference sequence). V lost 2 bases and J 6 bases, leaving 13 bases between the germline ends. The CDR3 spells CASSYGGFGKTQYF. The CDR3, as DNA: TGTGCCAGCAGTTACGGTGGGTTCGGAAAGACCCAGTACTTC.

This clone has more than one count but fewer than ten. The V gene is TRBV13, the J gene TRBJ1-6; a possible D gene is TRBD1 (5 bases). This CDR3 comprises 14 residues. Germline values: CDR1 PRHDT, CDR2 FYEKMQ (reference sequence). The V end lost 8 bases, the J end lost 14 bases, and 22 bases lay between the germline ends. In DNA form, the CDR3 reads TGTGCCAGCTTATTTATGGGGACCGCCCAAACCCTCCACTTT. Its protein is CASLFMGTAQTLHF. Full variable domain (outside the CDR3, taken from reference TRBV13 and TRBJ1-6): AAGVIQSPRHLIKEKRETATLKCYPIPRHDTVYWYQQGPGQDPQFLISFYEKMQSDKGSIPDRFSAQQFSDYHSELNMSSLELGDSALYFCASLFMGTAQTLHFGNGTRLTVT.

The rearrangement joins TRBV5-1 to TRBJ1-1; weak D call: TRBD1 (5 bases). This CDR3 is built from 13 residues. Trimming removed 0 bases at V and 5 bases at J, with 8 bases between. The germline CDR1 and CDR2 sequences are SGHRS and YFSETQ. CDR3 sequence reads: CASSLVGDTEAFF. DNA of the CDR3: TGCGCCAGCAGCTTGGTGGGGGATACTGAAGCTTTCTTT.

The chain joins TRBV5-1 to TRBJ1-2; D gene unclear. The V gene lost 0 bases and the J gene lost 4 bases, with 7 bases spanning the gap. Looked up from germline, CDR1 is SGHRS and CDR2 is YFSETQ. This CDR3 has 13 residues. DNA of the CDR3: TGCGCCAGCAGCTTGGGTTCGGGCTATGGCTACACCTTC. It yields the protein CASSLGSGYGYTF.

V and J are TRBV6-2 or TRBV6-3 and TRBJ1-5; the D is unclear. Germline V gives CDR1 MNHEY, CDR2 SVGEGT. This CDR3 is built from 18 residues. The germline V and J ends were trimmed by 0 bases and 0 bases, with 15 bases remaining between them. For the CDR3, the DNA is TGTGCCAGCAGTTACTCGGGCTGGGTGGCTAATAGCAATCAGCCCCAGCATTTT. This gives the protein CASSYSGWVANSNQPQHF.

The V and J genes are TRBV3-1 (or the pseudogene TRBV3-2) and TRBJ2-3, with 7 bases aligning to TRBD2. Germline CDR1 reads LGHDT; CDR2 reads YNNKEL (reference sequence). The CDR3 is 14 residues long. V gave up 5 bases and J gave up 2 bases; unmatched junction bases: 4. The CDR3 bases are TGTGCCAGCAGCGGACGACTAGCCACAGATACGCAGTATTTT. Translation: CASSGRLATDTQYF.

The CDR3 nucleotides are TGTGCCAGCAGCCAAGCCGGCGATAATTCACCCCTCCACTTT. It translates to CASSQAGDNSPLHF. The J gene is TRBJ1-6, the V gene TRBV3-1 (or the pseudogene TRBV3-2); D call uncertain. In germline, CDR1 is LGHDT, CDR2 YNNKEL (reference sequence). The length of the CDR3 is 14 residues. Deletions cut 1 base from V and 5 bases from J, with 6 bases between.

The V and J genes are TRBV19 and TRBJ2-3; no clear D. Germline-derived CDR1 and CDR2 are LNHDA and SQIVND (reference sequence). V was cut by 0 bases and J by 1 base, with 8 bases left in between. The CDR3 is made up of 15 amino acids. The CDR3 loop reads CASSIDDQRTDTQYF. The CDR3 coding sequence is TGTGCCAGTAGTATAGATGACCAGCGCACAGATACGCAGTATTTT.

The rearrangement links TRBV5-6 to TRBJ1-1, with 10 bases identical to TRBD1. V was pared by 2 bases and J by 1 base, with 5 bases of the junction left unmatched. Germline V lookup: CDR1 SGHDT, CDR2 YYEEEE. The CDR3 length is 16 residues. This chain's CDR3 is CASSFFGDRGNTEAFF. DNA of the CDR3: TGTGCCAGCAGCTTTTTCGGGGACAGGGGGAACACTGAAGCTTTCTTT.

The CDR3 sequence: CASSPGQGTDTQYF. CDR3 nucleotide sequence: TGTGCCAGCAGCCCGGGACAGGGGACAGATACGCAGTATTTT. The chain carries TRBV6-5 and TRBJ2-3; 10 nucleotides align to TRBD1. This CDR3 region has 14 residues. Germline V gene data show CDR1 as MNHEY and CDR2 as SVGAGI. V shed 6 bases and J 3 bases; nucleotides not matched to a gene: 3.

The V gene is TRBV9, the J gene TRBJ2-7, with D possibly being TRBD1 (5 bases). The CDR3 is 14 residues long. The V end lost 3 bases, the J end lost 2 bases, and 12 bases lay between the germline ends. In germline, CDR1 is SGDLS, CDR2 YYNGEE. The CDR3 sequence: CASSGKTAPYEQYF. Written as DNA, the CDR3 is TGTGCCAGCAGCGGAAAGACAGCACCCTACGAGCAGTACTTC.

V usage is TRBV19 and J usage is TRBJ2-2; a weak D match, TRBD1 (6 bases). V dropped 6 bases and J dropped 1 base, with 9 bases sitting between them. The CDR3 runs 14 residues. Germline-derived CDR1 and CDR2 are LNHDA and SQIVND (reference sequence). The CDR3 here is CASSPTGNTGELFF. The CDR3 DNA reads TGTGCCAGTAGCCCGACAGGGAACACCGGGGAGCTGTTTTTT.

This sequence joins TRBV6-5 and TRBJ1-6; 7 nucleotides match TRBD1. The CDR3 length is 15 residues. V lost 7 bases and J lost 14; bases outside the gene matches: 17. CDR1 MNHEY and CDR2 SVGAGI come from the germline V gene. CDR3 in DNA: TGTGCCAGCATGCTAACTAGGGACAGCGTCCTTACCCTCCACTTT. It specifies CASMLTRDSVLTLHF.